The TCR beta chain described here comes from a study of cytomegalovirus exposure and HLA in healthy donors. Study-level results: Cytomegalovirus-associated TCR beta chains were listed, numbering some 150. Solely CMV serostatus was available to characterize immune exposure. Prediction of most subjects' HLA-A and HLA-B alleles by TCR beta sequences was reportedly accurate.

Germline CDR1 SNHLY, CDR2 FYNNEI. This CDR3 comprises 15 residues. The V gene end was trimmed by 5 bases and the J gene end by 2 bases; junction bases not matched to a gene: 7. The PCR ran on 60 Vbeta and 13 Jbeta primers. Method: immunoSEQ multiplex PCR; TCRdb's copy keeps in-frame clones and lacks some. The sample carries some 200,000 clones, roughly 74% recorded once. With regard to this clone: The antigen remains unidentified.

This clonotype was obtained from a female donor in good health and CMV-seronegative. Sequences were obtained from PBMCs. The chain links TRBV2 to TRBJ1-2; TRBD1 matches at 8 bases. This chain's CDR3 is CASSLGQGVNYGYTF. DNA for the CDR3: TGTGCCAGCAGTCTAGGACAGGGAGTAAACTATGGCTACACCTTC.